This T cell receptor beta chain was recovered during a study of blood T cell repertoires in COVID-19. Study at large: Sites in the United States, Italy and Spain provided acute and convalescent COVID-19 samples.

Only in-frame clones appear in the TCRdb table, and some are missing; sequencing was by immunoSEQ multiplex PCR. The data hold about 80,000 clones, with approximately 90% observed a single time. The specimen was peripheral blood. The source of this sequence is a man aged 30 to 45 with acute or convalescent COVID-19.

This CDR3 is CASGQGAFGYTF. CDR3 coding DNA: TGTGCCAGCGGACAGGGGGCGTTTGGCTACACCTTC. This chain links TRBV6-5 with TRBJ1-2; 11 bases are a match to TRBD1. CDR1 and CDR2 (germline): MNHEY, SVGAGI. The J segment lost 7 bases and the V segment lost 8 bases, leaving 3 bases of the junction unmatched. This CDR3 is built from 12 residues.